This T cell receptor beta chain was observed in a study of blood T cell repertoires in COVID-19. At the level of the study: Acute-phase and convalescent COVID-19 samples originated in the United States, Italy and Spain. The cDNA or gDNA used as material had been derived from T cells, B-cell-depleted T cells, or PBMCs.

Trimming stripped 6 bases from V and 10 bases from J, with 16 bases between. From germline, CDR1 is LNHDA and CDR2 SQIVND (reference sequence). The CDR3 spans 14 residues. Original analysis: Nucleated cell number was recorded as an estimate derived from reference gene primer amplification. TCRdb's table, derived via immunoSEQ multiplex PCR, lists solely in-frame clones and lacks some. The V and J calls and the clone size are those of that table, but D and trimming were determined from the DNA. The profile shows around 170,000 clones, about 81% of them singletons. The sequence was obtained from a man aged 25 to 40 with active or convalescent COVID-19. The chain uses TRBV19 and TRBJ1-6, with a weak D call TRBD1 (5 bases). The sample was peripheral blood. CDR3 sequence: CASSAGGGGSPLHF. CDR3 nucleotides: TGTGCCAGTAGCGCCGGGGGGGGAGGATCACCCCTCCACTTT.